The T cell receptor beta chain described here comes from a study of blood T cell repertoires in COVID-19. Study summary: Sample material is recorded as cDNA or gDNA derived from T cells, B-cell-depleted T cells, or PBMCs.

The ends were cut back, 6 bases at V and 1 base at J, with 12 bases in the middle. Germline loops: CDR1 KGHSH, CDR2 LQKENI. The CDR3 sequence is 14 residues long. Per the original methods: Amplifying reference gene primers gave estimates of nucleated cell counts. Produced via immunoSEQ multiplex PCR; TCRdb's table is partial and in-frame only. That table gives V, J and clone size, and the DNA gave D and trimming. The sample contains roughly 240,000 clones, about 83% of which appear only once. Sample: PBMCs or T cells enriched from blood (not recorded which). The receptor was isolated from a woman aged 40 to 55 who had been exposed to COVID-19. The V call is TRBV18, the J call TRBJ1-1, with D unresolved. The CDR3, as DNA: TGTGCCAGCTCCCCGGGGAGGACGAACACTGAAGCTTTCTTT. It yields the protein CASSPGRTNTEAFF. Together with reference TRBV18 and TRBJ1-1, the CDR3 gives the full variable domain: NAGVMQNPRHLVRRRGQEARLRCSPMKGHSHVYWYRQLPEEGLKFMVYLQKENIIDESGMPKERFSAEFPKEGPSILRIQQVVRGDSAAYFCASSPGRTNTEAFFGQGTRLTVV.